Below, 7 T cell receptor beta chains from the same sample are listed, as sequenced in a study of blood T cell repertoires in COVID-19. The protocol was immunoSEQ multiplex PCR, while the TCRdb copy is restricted to in-frame clones and leaves out a portion. This table has 140,000 or so clones, around 81% appearing once. Sample: peripheral blood. These receptors all come from a woman aged 45-60 years with acute or convalescent COVID-19.

The sample holds a few counts of this clone. The chain recombines TRBV7-2 with TRBJ2-1; a possible D gene is TRBD2 (5 bases). Trimming left V 5 bases short and J 9 bases short, with 14 bases between. The V gene's germline CDR1 is SGHTA and CDR2 FQGNSA. The CDR3 is 13 residues long. CDR3 in amino acids: CASSQNTRGEQFF. CDR3 DNA: TGTGCCAGCAGCCAAAATACACGGGGTGAGCAGTTCTTC.

This chain links TRBV10-3 with TRBJ1-6, with D uncertain. The CDR3 is 15 amino acids. V was trimmed by 6 bases and J by 0 bases, leaving 9 bases between them. Germline V gives CDR1 ENHRY, CDR2 SYGVKD. The CDR3 here is CAIRGESSYNSPLHF. Here the CDR3 DNA reads TGTGCCATCAGGGGAGAAAGCTCCTATAATTCACCCCTCCACTTT.

The chain links TRBV10-1 to TRBJ1-5; D is ambiguous. Trimming took off 10 bases at V and 0 bases at J, with 16 bases between the two ends. The germline CDR1 and CDR2 sequences are WNHNN and SYGVQD (reference sequence). This CDR3 is 15 amino acids long. Here the CDR3 reads CAKTGSHHSNQPQHF. Here the CDR3 DNA reads TGCGCCAAGACGGGGTCCCATCATAGCAATCAGCCCCAGCATTTT.

This clone was observed a few times. This chain uses TRBV10-3 with TRBJ1-2; no definite D call. This CDR3 has 14 residues. Trimming stripped 7 bases from V and 6 bases from J, with 18 bases between. From germline, CDR1 is ENHRY and CDR2 SYGVKD. DNA of the CDR3: TGTGCCATCACTCGGGGAACATCGGTTGATGGCTACACCTTC. Protein sequence: CAITRGTSVDGYTF.

In this sample, this clone turned up once. V usage is TRBV6-2 or TRBV6-3 and J usage is TRBJ2-3; 8 nucleotides match TRBD1. V shed 5 bases, J shed 4 bases, and the junction held 8 bases outside the gene matches. There are 15 residues in the CDR3. Germline-derived CDR1 and CDR2 are MNHEY and SVGEGT. CDR3 nucleotide sequence: TGTGCCAGCAGTACACGGGACAGGTGGTCAGATACGCAGTATTTT. This sequence encodes CASSTRDRWSDTQYF.

The chain employs TRBV2 and TRBJ1-5; no definite D call. The V end was cut by 7 bases, the J end by 8 bases, with 15 bases between. The CDR3 is 13 amino acids. Per germline, CDR1 SNHLY and CDR2 FYNNEI. The CDR3 bases are TGTGCCAGCACGGGTGACGGAGGGAAGCCCCAGCATTTT. Its protein product is CASTGDGGKPQHF.

The genes are TRBV7-3 and TRBJ2-3, with D possibly TRBD1 on 5 matching bases. Germline assignment: CDR1 SGHTA and CDR2 FQGTGA. V gave up 5 bases and J gave up 4 bases, with 7 bases separating them. The CDR3 has 12 residues. The DNA for the CDR3 is TGTGCCAGCAGCCAAGGGGCAGATACGCAGTATTTT. It codes for CASSQGADTQYF.